The 20 T cell receptor beta chains in this list originate from one sample, sequenced in a study of regulatory T cells. Study-level findings and limits: Hydrophobic residues at CDR3 positions 6 and 7 were enriched in conventional CD4+ T cells of CD3G-deficient patients.

Their antigens are not known. The primer mix had 52 TRBV and 13 TRBJ primers. Some clones are missing from TCRdb's copy, which holds only in-frame ones; the method was immunoSEQ multiplex PCR. The sample shows 30,000 to 40,000 clones, over 75% of them seen only once. Source material: conventional CD4+ T cells sorted from blood. The receptor source for this set is a person under 35 with CD3G deficiency.

This clone was seen a single time. The chain couples TRBV18 to TRBJ2-1, with 8 positions matching TRBD2. J was trimmed by 6 bases and V by 3 bases; bases with no gene match: 4. This CDR3 is built from 14 residues. Germline V gene data show CDR1 as KGHSH and CDR2 as LQKENI. CDR3 sequence: CASSPGTSTNEQFF. The CDR3 DNA is TGTGCCAGCTCACCCGGGACTAGTACCAATGAGCAGTTCTTC.

The V and J genes are TRBV27 and TRBJ2-2; 9 nucleotides line up with TRBD2. Germline V gives CDR1 MNHEY, CDR2 SMNVEV (reference sequence). V was clipped by 5 bases and J by 2 bases; unmatched bases: 3. This CDR3 is built from 15 residues. The CDR3 loop reads CASSNSGRNTGELFF. In DNA form, the CDR3 reads TGTGCCAGCAGTAATAGCGGGAGAAACACCGGGGAGCTGTTTTTT.

This CDR3 reads CASSEWGNRAGGYTF. CDR3 DNA: TGTGCCAGCAGTGAATGGGGAAACAGGGCGGGAGGCTACACCTTC. V gene TRBV6-1 combines with J gene TRBJ1-2, with D tentatively TRBD1 (6 bases). V shed 2 bases and J shed 8 bases, with 18 bases lying between them. Per germline, CDR1 MNHNS and CDR2 SASEGT. CDR3 length: 15 residues.

The gene calls are TRBV18 and TRBJ2-7; 8 positions agree with TRBD2. This CDR3 contains 12 residues. Germline CDR1 and CDR2: KGHSH and LQKENI. The V and J ends lost 5 bases and 4 bases, in that order; junction bases with no gene match: 1. In nucleotides, the CDR3 is TGTGCCAGCTCAACGGGGGGGTACGAGCAGTACTTC. Encoded protein: CASSTGGYEQYF.

This chain connects TRBV28 to TRBJ2-1; TRBD1 matches 9 bases. This CDR3 is built from 15 residues. The V and J ends lost 7 bases and 7 bases, in that order; junction bases with no gene match: 11. Germline loops: CDR1 MDHEN, CDR2 SYDVKM. The CDR3 protein is CASNSGGTGRNEQFF. Written as DNA, the CDR3 is TGTGCCAGCAATTCCGGGGGGACAGGGAGGAATGAGCAGTTCTTC.

The J gene is TRBJ2-7, the V gene TRBV28; a weak D match, TRBD1 (5 bases). The CDR3 runs 12 residues. V dropped 5 bases and J dropped 5 bases, with 10 bases sitting between them. Germline assignment: CDR1 MDHEN and CDR2 SYDVKM. The CDR3 DNA sequence: TGTGCCAGCAGTGCCGTGGGGCACGAGCAGTACTTC. Translating gives CASSAVGHEQYF.

This clone was counted a single time. The chain is built from TRBV20-1 and TRBJ1-1; TRBD1 might be the D (6 bases). Looked up from germline, CDR1 is DFQATT and CDR2 is SNEGSKA (reference sequence). This CDR3 contains 11 residues. V gave up 4 bases and J gave up 6 bases, with 9 bases separating them. CDR3 in amino acids: CSATHRAEAFF. CDR3 sequence (DNA): TGCAGTGCTACCCACAGGGCTGAAGCTTTCTTT.

The gene calls are TRBV6-1 and TRBJ1-2, with 7 bases aligning to TRBD1. CDR3 length: 14 residues. V trimming: 4 bases; J trimming: 0 bases; junction bases outside the gene matches: 2. Germline V gene lookup returns CDR1 MNHNS and CDR2 SASEGT. CDR3 DNA sequence: TGTGCCAGCAGTGTGGGACAGTCTAACTATGGCTACACCTTC. Translating it yields CASSVGQSNYGYTF.

The chain couples TRBV28 to TRBJ2-1; D not resolved. Trimming removed 2 bases from V and 9 bases from J, with 8 bases in between. Germline CDR1 and CDR2: MDHEN and SYDVKM. This CDR3 comprises 12 residues. Here the CDR3 reads CASSLGRSEQFF. In nucleotides, the CDR3 is TGTGCCAGCAGTTTAGGCCGGAGTGAGCAGTTCTTC.

The chain uses TRBV19 and TRBJ2-5; the match to TRBD2 covers 8 bases. The CDR3 covers 15 residues. In germline, CDR1 is LNHDA, CDR2 SQIVND (reference sequence). The V gene end was trimmed by 5 bases and the J gene end by 5 bases; junction bases not matched to a gene: 10. CDR3 coding DNA: TGTGCCAGTAGTCGCACCGGGACTAGAAGGGAGACCCAGTACTTC. As protein: CASSRTGTRRETQYF.

The J gene is TRBJ1-2, the V gene TRBV18; maybe TRBD1 (5 bases). Trimming shortened V by 0 bases and J by 4 bases, and 12 bases separated the two germline ends. The CDR3 totals 15 residues. Germline V gene lookup returns CDR1 KGHSH and CDR2 LQKENI. Written as DNA, the CDR3 is TGTGCCAGCTCACCACCGGGACGGGGATCCTATGGCTACACCTTC. It encodes CASSPPGRGSYGYTF.

The CDR3 DNA reads as TGCGCCAGCAGGAGGGAAAGCACAGATACGCAGTATTTT. This translates into CASRRESTDTQYF. V usage is TRBV5-1 and J usage is TRBJ2-3; weak D call: TRBD2 (5 bases). V gave up 5 bases and J gave up 0 bases, with 7 bases separating them. Germline V CDR1 and CDR2: SGHRS, YFSETQ. There are 13 residues in the CDR3.

V is TRBV4-1 and J is TRBJ1-2; tentatively, D is TRBD1 (6 bases). CDR3 length: 15 amino acids. Germline CDR1 MGHRA, CDR2 YSYEKL. Between the trimmed V and J ends, which lost 1 base and 6 bases, there was a span of 15 bases. The CDR3 DNA is TGCGCCAGCAGCCAAGTTCGAGGACAGAGGGATGGCTACACCTTC. It encodes CASSQVRGQRDGYTF.

V and J are TRBV9 and TRBJ1-3; D gene uncertain. CDR3 length equals 13 residues. The V gene's germline CDR1 is SGDLS and CDR2 YYNGEE. Trimming took 4 bases from V and 4 from J, leaving 9 bases between them. DNA for the CDR3: TGTGCCAGCAGCCCACAGACGGGAAACACCATATATTTT. It yields the protein CASSPQTGNTIYF.

V is TRBV18 and J is TRBJ1-1; perhaps TRBD1 as D (5 bases). V was cut by 5 bases and J by 0 bases, with 7 bases left in between. Germline CDR1 and CDR2: KGHSH and LQKENI. The CDR3 loop spans 13 amino acids. CDR3 sequence (DNA): TGTGCCAGCTCAGCGACAGTGAACACTGAAGCTTTCTTT. Translating it yields CASSATVNTEAFF.

V gene TRBV11-2 combines with J gene TRBJ2-2, with D unresolved. Trimming took off 5 bases at V and 1 base at J, with 17 bases between the two ends. CDR1 is SGHAT, CDR2 FQNNGV, per germline. The CDR3 contains 17 residues. The CDR3 bases are TGTGCCAGCAGCCAAAGACCGCCATTGAGGAACACCGGGGAGCTGTTTTTT. This encodes CASSQRPPLRNTGELFF.

The chain has TRBV10-3 and TRBJ1-2; possibly TRBD1 for D (6 bases). Trimming left V 3 bases short and J 2 bases short, with 10 bases between. This CDR3 spans 14 amino acids. Germline loops: CDR1 ENHRY, CDR2 SYGVKD. CDR3 sequence: CAISEGGRNYGYTF. The CDR3 nucleotides are TGTGCCATCAGTGAAGGGGGTCGGAACTATGGCTACACCTTC.

This chain uses TRBV27 with TRBJ2-3; 8 bases line up with TRBD2. This CDR3 has 15 amino acids. The V and J ends lost 4 bases and 1 base, in that order; junction bases with no gene match: 4. Germline-derived CDR1 and CDR2 are MNHEY and SMNVEV (reference sequence). CDR3 bases: TGTGCCAGCAGTTCGACTAGCGCACGCACAGATACGCAGTATTTT. It specifies CASSSTSARTDTQYF.

As to this clone: The same CDR3 also results from other DNA sequences found in this sample. The chain couples TRBV6-6 to TRBJ1-4; D unresolved. The V gene lost 2 bases and the J gene lost 8 bases, with 9 bases spanning the gap. Germline V lookup: CDR1 MNHNY, CDR2 SVGAGI (reference sequence). The CDR3 sequence is 13 residues long. The CDR3, as DNA: TGTGCCAGCAGTTACCGCAGAGGGGAAAAACTGTTTTTT. Amino acid sequence: CASSYRRGEKLFF.

The rearrangement links TRBV30 to TRBJ2-7, with 7 nucleotides matching TRBD1. V was clipped by 3 bases and J by 5 bases; unmatched bases: 7. Germline assignment: CDR1 GTSNPN and CDR2 SVGIG (reference sequence). The CDR3 spans 13 residues. The CDR3 bases are TGTGCCTGGAGCCGGGACAGCCGTCACGAGCAGTACTTC. It codes for CAWSRDSRHEQYF. Looking up the rest from reference TRBV30 and TRBJ2-7 gives the full variable domain: SQTIHQWPATLVQPVGSPLSLECTVEGTSNPNLYWYRQAAGRGLQLLFYSVGIGQISSEVPQNLSASRPQDRQFILSSKKLLLSDSGFYLCAWSRDSRHEQYFGPGTRLTVT.